The rows below give T cell receptor beta chains drawn from one sample of a study of lymphopenia after photon versus proton radiotherapy. Using immunoSEQ multiplex PCR, the repertoire was profiled, and TCRdb retains in-frame clones only, with some absent. The data contain about 22,000 clones, more than 85% of them seen just once; the ten biggest clones take up approximately 12%. Sequencing was performed on peripheral blood, taken from a patient treated with proton-based radiotherapy. These receptors were taken from an older man with esophageal cancer. Both conserved end residues are part of each CDR3. Each record gives: clone size, V gene, J gene, D gene, CDR3 DNA, CDR3 protein. A D gene is named only where the DNA matches it firmly. The size field is filled for only some rows; it gives once, few, many or a size class.

clone size: .
V gene: TRBV5-4
J gene: TRBJ2-1
D gene: .
CDR3 DNA: TGTGCCAGCAGCTTTGGGTCGTCAGATTTTGGTAATGAGCAGTTCTTC
CDR3 protein: CASSFGSSDFGNEQFF

clone size: once
V gene: TRBV5-1
J gene: TRBJ2-7
D gene: TRBD2
CDR3 DNA: TGCGCCAGCAGCCTGTTTAGCGGGGGGACCTACGAGCAGTACTTC
CDR3 protein: CASSLFSGGTYEQYF

clone size: once
V gene: TRBV29-1
J gene: TRBJ2-7
D gene: .
CDR3 DNA: TGCAGCGTTGTAGCGAAAGACGGGTACTACGAGCAGTACTTC
CDR3 protein: CSVVAKDGYYEQYF

clone size: once
V gene: TRBV29-1
J gene: TRBJ2-1
D gene: .
CDR3 DNA: TGCAGCGTTCCCACCCCCGTGAATGAGCAGTTCTTC
CDR3 protein: CSVPTPVNEQFF

clone size: .
V gene: TRBV9
J gene: TRBJ2-3
D gene: .
CDR3 DNA: TGTGCCAGCAGCGGATGGGACTCCAAGGGCACAGATACGCAGTATTTT
CDR3 protein: CASSGWDSKGTDTQYF

clone size: .
V gene: TRBV7-2
J gene: TRBJ2-7
D gene: .
CDR3 DNA: TGTGCCAGCAGCTTAGTTGTGACAGGAGCCGAGCAGTACTTC
CDR3 protein: CASSLVVTGAEQYF

clone size: .
V gene: TRBV5-1
J gene: TRBJ1-6
D gene: TRBD1
CDR3 DNA: TGCGCCAGTCGGACAGGGAGGGATTCACCCCTCCACTTT
CDR3 protein: CASRTGRDSPLHF

clone size: .
V gene: TRBV5-1
J gene: TRBJ2-7
D gene: TRBD1
CDR3 DNA: TGCGCCAGCAGGGCGACAGGGGGCCATCCCTACGAGCAGTACTTC
CDR3 protein: CASRATGGHPYEQYF

clone size: .
V gene: TRBV7-9
J gene: TRBJ1-1
D gene: .
CDR3 DNA: TGTGCCAGCAGCCCCTCGGGGACCACTGAAGCTTTCTTT
CDR3 protein: CASSPSGTTEAFF

clone size: .
V gene: TRBV19
J gene: TRBJ2-2
D gene: .
CDR3 DNA: TGTGCCAGTAGTATCAGGGGTCTCGGGGAGCTGTTTTTT
CDR3 protein: CASSIRGLGELFF

clone size: .
V gene: TRBV19
J gene: TRBJ2-1
D gene: TRBD1
CDR3 DNA: TGTGCCAGTAGTAAACCTTTGGGACAGGGGAGCAGCGATGAGCAGTTCTTC
CDR3 protein: CASSKPLGQGSSDEQFF

clone size: .
V gene: TRBV5-1
J gene: TRBJ1-2
D gene: TRBD1
CDR3 DNA: TGCGCCAGCAGCTTGGGACAGGGTCAAGGCTACACCTTC
CDR3 protein: CASSLGQGQGYTF